This TCR beta chain emerged from a study of OX40 agonist ivuxolimab in advanced cancers. Study information: Partial responses were achieved by three patients: one hepatocellular carcinoma, two cutaneous melanoma.

Assay: immunoSEQ multiplex PCR; the TCRdb copy retains only in-frame clones and omits some. In the table there are around 100,000 clones, 75% to 95% of which are singletons. Autoimmune disease history or systemic immunosuppression excluded patients. On this clone itself: Its target is unknown.

Study observations and caveats: Fewer expanded clones were found on average in CD4+ than in CD8+ T cells. Clonal expansion among partial responders at 0.1-3.0 mg/kg ranked near the lowest.

Germline V CDR1 and CDR2: SNHLY, FYNNEI. This CDR3 comprises 12 residues. V lost 8 bases and J lost 13, with 18 bases in between. Sequencing used CD4+ or CD8+ T cells sorted from blood, obtained in a trial of the OX40 agonist ivuxolimab. V is TRBV2 and J is TRBJ2-1; no definite D call. This clonotype was obtained from an adult with an advanced solid tumor such as melanoma, head and neck, liver or kidney cancer. DNA for the CDR3: TGTGCCAGCGGTCCGACTCTTGAAGCCCAGTTCTTC. This encodes CASGPTLEAQFF.